This record concerns one TCR beta chain sequence. This clone was observed once. Its recognized antigen is unknown. Base qualities are not provided; no much larger clone lies one nucleotide away. This sample stems from a study of follicular helper T cells after annual influenza vaccination (dated by TCRdb to about 2017). Looking at the study overall: Blood was collected on days 0, 7 and 28 after each seasonal influenza vaccination. The 2013-2014 samples were cryopreserved, while the 2015 samples were processed right after collection. One week after vaccination, a second recruited cohort of approximately 11 subjects (Table S1) displayed a similar ICOS+CD38+ cTfh response. Some subjects were followed across successive annual vaccinations spanning the 2013-2014, 2014-2015 and 2015-2016 seasons to study recall of cTfh clones. Multi-year samples were available from six subjects, with four subjects covering two vaccination seasons and two subjects covering three seasons.

There are 18 amino acids in the CDR3, from cysteine to phenylalanine inclusive. Of the read, only the CDR3 DNA is kept; its 54 bases are in frame from base 1. The time point label here, explained by the study, means: 2015-2016 season, 7 days after influenza vaccination. Adults were given seasonal inactivated influenza vaccine (Fluvarix), and sorted blood CD4 subsets were followed by TCRB sequencing before and after vaccination. To be eligible, subjects had to live in the community and must not have received influenza vaccine in the previous 6 months. Exclusions included influenza vaccine contraindications, substance abuse, HIV/AIDS, active malignancy, immunomodulatory medication and active illness such as respiratory infection. At each time point, somewhere between 40 and 100 mL of blood was taken. Non-naive CD4+CXCR5+PD-1+ cells were defined as circulating Tfh and were sorted into two fractions, ICOS+CD38+ and ICOS-CD38-. Either Ficoll-Paque PLUS or SepMate separation was used to isolate PBMC. Before DNA was extracted, the cell subsets were sorted from PBMC using a BD FACS Aria.

Library preparation employed the immunoSEQ multiplex PCR assay. Adaptive Biotechnologies carried out TCRB amplification, library preparation, sequencing and preliminary bioinformatics at Survey level resolution. For TCRB sequencing, genomic DNA from the sorted cTfh populations was amplified by multiplex PCR. The study's processing was this. Clonality was computed in R as 1 minus normalized Shannon entropy; the Gini index was calculated with the R package ineq. Overlap score was the summed counts of shared sequences divided by total counts of all sequences in both compared samples. Significance of shared clonotypes was assessed by Fisher's exact test, with a theoretical repertoire of 10^7 TCRB sequences assumed. Entries here come from immuneACCESS through TCRdb and include only in-frame sequences with V and J called. Some clones fail to appear in such tables; in the studies checked, an unresolved V gene covers under half of the shortfall, and the cause of the remainder is unknown. The V and J calls and the clone size are those of that table, but D and trimming were determined from the DNA. This sample gives 1,400 to 1,500 clones in total; about 86% of them show up just once. In total, the top ten clones hold roughly 3% of the sample.

Results and caveats for the whole study, not just this receptor: With successive annual vaccinations, a recurrent oligoclonal ICOS+CD38+ cTfh response was recalled, and this response contained tetramer and AIM influenza-specific clonotypes. Rare clonotypes could not be sampled because productive TCRB sequences were recovered from only roughly 9-20% of the analyzed cells. ICOS+CD38+ cTfh clonality correlated with the frequency of that population, and its change correlated with the change in circulating plasmablast frequency. Day 7 ICOS+CD38+ clones were most often found later in ICOS-CD38- cTfh, suggesting that subset may serve as a memory reservoir.

The specimen was CXCR5+ CD38+ circulating T follicular helper cells from blood, collected 7 days after influenza vaccination. What this sample's cell subset or site label stands for: circulating Tfh, non-naive CD4+CXCR5+PD-1+ (ICOS+CD38+ or ICOS-CD38-). This clonotype originated in an adult who received the influenza vaccine. The sequence is built from TRBV21-1 and TRBJ1-6. TRBV21-1 counts as a pseudogene. The CDR3 protein sequence reads: CASSPGGSQSSYNSPLHF. The base sequence is TGTGCCAGCAGCCCCGGGGGCTCCCAAAGCTCCTATAATTCACCCCTCCACTTT.